The 28 T cell receptor beta chains listed next were all sequenced from one sample in a study of T cells in Graves' hyperthyroidism and ophthalmopathy. The investigators amplified TCR beta CDR3 regions from RNA transcripts. Carried out on the TCR CDR3, a first-round RT-PCR used the HTBI primer set. TCRdb re-called the multiplex PCR reads with MiXCR, one entry per CDR3 protein. The table includes some 440,000 distinct CDR3 sequences, 15% to 18% detected once. The sample was blood. These receptors came from a woman aged 18-29 years with Graves' hyperthyroidism.

The chain is built from TRBV6-4 and TRBJ1-1; D might be TRBD1 (6 bases). Germline lookup yields CDR1 MRHNA and CDR2 SNTAGT. This CDR3 region has 14 residues. V was pared by 3 bases and J by 6 bases, with 14 bases between. CDR3 protein: CASSEVTKGAEAFF. The CDR3 DNA reads TGTGCCAGCAGTGAAGTAACGAAGGGGGCTGAAGCTTTCTTT.

In its sample, this clonotype was seen many times. The chain is built from TRBV20-1 and TRBJ2-7; D might be TRBD1 or TRBD2, each matching 5 bases. The V end lost 0 bases, the J end lost 2 bases, and 11 bases lay between the germline ends. Per the germline V gene, CDR1 is DFQATT and CDR2 is SNEGSKA (reference sequence). The CDR3 covers 14 residues. The CDR3, as DNA: TGCAGTGCTAGAGATCGTCTGGGGGCCTACGAGCAGTACTTC. Translation gives CSARDRLGAYEQYF.

CDR3 amino acids: CASSRLGVTVTNEKLFF. The DNA of the CDR3 is TGTGCCAGTAGTCGGTTGGGCGTGACAGTTACTAATGAAAAACTGTTTTTT. This rearrangement joins TRBV19 to TRBJ1-4; TRBD1 is a possible D gene (5 bases). This CDR3 is built from 17 residues. Germline V lookup: CDR1 LNHDA, CDR2 SQIVND (reference sequence). Trimming took off 5 bases at V and 2 bases at J, with 18 bases between the two ends.

This clonotype was observed at least ten times. The rearrangement joins TRBV2 to TRBJ2-2; D possibly matches TRBD1 or TRBD2 (6 bases each). The CDR3 runs 14 residues. The V and J ends lost 4 bases and 7 bases respectively, with 13 bases between them. Germline loops: CDR1 SNHLY, CDR2 FYNNEI. In DNA form, the CDR3 reads TGTGCCAGCAGTGGAGGGGGGCAGGGCGGGGAGCTGTTTTTT. Translated, it gives CASSGGGQGGELFF.

In its sample, this clonotype was seen many times. The chain links TRBV6-5 to TRBJ1-2, with 7 bases matching TRBD1. The CDR3 runs 15 residues. Losses at the gene ends were 0 bases for V and 2 bases for J; bases not matched to a gene: 3. In germline, CDR1 is MNHEY, CDR2 SVGAGI. CDR3 in DNA: TGTGCCAGCAGTTACTCTCCGACAGGGAACTATGGCTACACCTTC. Its translation is CASSYSPTGNYGYTF.

Many counts were recorded for this clonotype. The chain uses TRBV5-6 and TRBJ2-7; the match to TRBD2 covers 7 bases. The CDR3 has 16 amino acids. Germline CDR1 SGHDT, CDR2 YYEEEE. Unmatched junction bases numbered 8, after V lost 0 bases and J lost 2 bases. CDR3 in DNA: TGTGCCAGCAGCTTGGCCGGGCTAGCGGAAACCTACGAGCAGTACTTC. This gives the protein CASSLAGLAETYEQYF.

This clonotype was found many times. Here the CDR3 DNA reads TGCGCCAGCAGCGTTACAGGGTTCTACAATGAGCAGTTCTTC. Encoded protein: CASSVTGFYNEQFF. The chain combines TRBV5-1 with TRBJ2-1, with D perhaps TRBD1 (6 bases). This CDR3 is built from 14 residues. Looked up from germline, CDR1 is SGHRS and CDR2 is YFSETQ. Trimming pared 4 bases from V and 3 bases from J, leaving 11 bases between.

This clonotype was counted many times. The chain couples TRBV20-1 to TRBJ2-3, with 9 bases aligning to TRBD2. This CDR3 spans 14 amino acids. CDR1 is DFQATT and CDR2 is SNEGSKA in the germline V gene (reference sequence). The trim removed 4 bases at V and 2 bases at J, leaving 4 bases unmatched. The CDR3 spells CSATLAGATDTQYF. CDR3 DNA sequence: TGCAGTGCTACCTTAGCGGGAGCCACAGATACGCAGTATTTT.

This clonotype was recorded at least ten times. This rearrangement joins TRBV19 to TRBJ1-3; D gene uncertain. The CDR3 has 17 amino acids. V lost 4 bases to trimming and J lost 4 bases, with 20 bases between them. Germline lookup yields CDR1 LNHDA and CDR2 SQIVND (reference sequence). CDR3 sequence (DNA): TGTGCCAGTAGTAGCCCCACCCAGAAGGGAAAGGGAAACACCATATATTTT. As protein: CASSSPTQKGKGNTIYF.

This clonotype was seen ten or more times. The chain employs TRBV11-2 and TRBJ2-5; no clear D gene. This CDR3 spans 16 amino acids. The germline V gene has CDR1 SGHAT and CDR2 FQNNGV. With 1 base removed from V and 7 bases from J, the gap between germline ends came to 19 bases. The CDR3 DNA is TGTGCCAGCAGCTTAGTTACCGAGCATATCCCAGGGACCCAGTACTTC. It translates to CASSLVTEHIPGTQYF.

This clonotype came up many times. The CDR3: CASSPLTQGETQYF. CDR3 bases: TGTGCCAGCAGTCCCCTAACCCAGGGAGAGACCCAGTACTTC. The V and J genes are TRBV27 and TRBJ2-5, with D tentatively TRBD1 (5 bases). V was clipped by 5 bases and J by 4 bases, with 14 bases between them. Germline CDR1 reads MNHEY; CDR2 reads SMNVEV (reference sequence). The CDR3 consists of 14 residues.

The chain combines TRBV7-8 with TRBJ1-6; D is undetermined. Trimming removed 4 bases at V and 7 bases at J, with 5 bases between. The germline V gene has CDR1 SGHVS and CDR2 FQNEAQ. This CDR3 contains 12 residues. CDR3 in amino acids: CASSYPNSPLHF. The DNA for the CDR3 is TGTGCCAGCAGCTATCCCAATTCACCCCTCCACTTT.

This clonotype was counted at least ten times. This chain uses TRBV5-6 with TRBJ2-7; no reliable D call. Trimming took 0 bases from V and 0 from J, leaving 7 bases between them. CDR3 length equals 14 residues. Germline V gene data show CDR1 as SGHDT and CDR2 as YYEEEE. The CDR3 reads CASSLGILSYEQYF. In DNA form, the CDR3 reads TGTGCCAGCAGCTTGGGGATACTCTCCTACGAGCAGTACTTC. Looking up the rest from reference TRBV5-6 and TRBJ2-7 gives the full variable domain: DAGVTQSPTHLIKTRGQQVTLRCSPKSGHDTVSWYQQALGQGPQFIFQYYEEEERQRGNFPDRFSGHQFPNYSSELNVNALLLGDSALYLCASSLGILSYEQYFGPGTRLTVT.

This clonotype has just a few counts. The chain uses TRBV7-9 and TRBJ1-6; D not certain. Germline values: CDR1 SEHNR, CDR2 FQNEAQ (reference sequence). The CDR3 is made up of 13 amino acids. V gave up 4 bases and J gave up 7 bases, with 8 bases separating them. CDR3 amino acids: CASSSKTNSPLHF. For the CDR3, the DNA is TGTGCCAGCAGCTCTAAGACCAATTCACCCCTCCACTTT.

There are a few counts of this clonotype. The chain recombines TRBV15 with TRBJ1-2; D remains unclear. CDR1 and CDR2 from the germline V gene are LNHNV and YYDKDF (reference sequence). This CDR3 comprises 11 residues. Trimming took off 5 bases at V and 1 base at J, with 2 bases between the two ends. The CDR3 nucleotides are TGTGCCACCAGCGATAACTATGGCTACACCTTC. Translated, it gives CATSDNYGYTF. Full variable domain (outside the CDR3, taken from reference TRBV15 and TRBJ1-2): DAMVIQNPRYQVTQFGKPVTLSCSQTLNHNVMYWYQQKSSQAPKLLFHYYDKDFNNEADTPDNFQSRRPNTSFCFLDIRSPGLGDTAMYLCATSDNYGYTFGSGTRLTVV.

The table lists this clonotype with many counts. This chain connects TRBV7-8 to TRBJ2-5, with 9 bases matching TRBD1. Trimming at V came to 5 bases and at J to 2 bases, leaving 9 bases not matched to a gene. The CDR3 is made up of 16 amino acids. CDR1 is SGHVS and CDR2 is FQNEAQ in the germline V gene. CDR3 amino acids: CASSPGTGIGQETQYF. CDR3 coding DNA: TGTGCCAGCAGCCCGGGGACAGGGATTGGGCAAGAGACCCAGTACTTC.

This clonotype was counted only a few times. The chain is built from TRBV19 and TRBJ1-2; D is perhaps TRBD1 (5 bases). Trimming stripped 3 bases from V and 3 bases from J, with 11 bases between. CDR1 LNHDA and CDR2 SQIVND come from the germline V gene (reference sequence). There are 14 residues in the CDR3. The CDR3 is CASSIGATDYGYTF. The CDR3, as DNA: TGTGCCAGTAGTATCGGGGCTACGGACTATGGCTACACCTTC.

This clonotype was seen ten or more times. The V and J genes are TRBV7-3 and TRBJ2-3; 8 bases fit TRBD2. Germline CDR1 reads SGHTA; CDR2 reads FQGTGA. V was pared by 2 bases and J by 6 bases, with 4 bases of the junction left unmatched. The CDR3 is 14 amino acids. This CDR3 reads CASSLVGGADTQYF. The CDR3 nucleotides are TGTGCCAGCAGCTTAGTCGGGGGGGCGGATACGCAGTATTTT. The entire variable domain, with the rest obtained from reference TRBV7-3 and TRBJ2-3, is as follows: GAGVSQTPSNKVTEKGKYVELRCDPISGHTALYWYRQSLGQGPEFLIYFQGTGAADDSGLPNDRFFAVRPEGSVSTLKIQRTERGDSAVYLCASSLVGGADTQYFGPGTRLTVL.

This clonotype occurred many times. The V call is TRBV27, the J call TRBJ2-7; D gene unclear. The CDR3 is made up of 11 amino acids. Germline V gene data show CDR1 as MNHEY and CDR2 as SMNVEV (reference sequence). The V and J ends lost 5 bases and 3 bases respectively, with 5 bases between them. The chain's CDR3 is CASSPYYEQYF. The CDR3 nucleotides are TGTGCCAGCAGTCCGTACTACGAGCAGTACTTC.

Details on this clonotype: A much larger clone lies a single base off, so this may be a read error. This chain connects TRBV5-1 to TRBJ2-4; D remains ambiguous. The germline CDR1 and CDR2 sequences are SGHRS and YFSETQ. The CDR3 covers 16 residues. The CDR3 reads CANSLDQSLAKNIQYF. The CDR3 region has the DNA TGCGCCAACAGCTTGGACCAGTCATTAGCCAAAAACATTCAGTACTTC.

This clonotype was recorded at least ten times. V usage is TRBV20-1 and J usage is TRBJ1-1; a weak D match, TRBD1 (6 bases). The V gene's germline CDR1 is DFQATT and CDR2 SNEGSKA (reference sequence). The CDR3 runs to 15 residues. Deletions cut 6 bases from V and 4 bases from J, with 21 bases between. The DNA of the CDR3 is TGCAGTGCAAATGACAGGACGGGGCAGGGCACTGAAGCTTTCTTT. Amino acids: CSANDRTGQGTEAFF.

Ten or more counts support this clonotype. The CDR3 is CASSFKLGASYEQYF. As DNA, the CDR3 is TGTGCCAGCAGCTTCAAGTTGGGGGCCAGCTACGAGCAGTACTTC. V usage is TRBV7-2 and J usage is TRBJ2-7, with TRBD1 as a possible D gene (6 bases). This CDR3 region has 15 residues. V was pared by 3 bases and J by 3 bases, with 15 bases between. Per the germline V gene, CDR1 is SGHTA and CDR2 is FQGNSA.

The CDR3: CASSLASRGTPINSGANVLTF. CDR3 bases: TGTGCCAGCAGCTTAGCTAGTAGAGGGACACCAATCAACTCTGGGGCCAACGTCCTGACTTTC. V usage is TRBV7-2 and J usage is TRBJ2-6, with D possibly being TRBD1 (6 bases). This CDR3 is 21 amino acids long. Trimming took 0 bases from V and 0 from J, leaving 21 bases between them. Germline loops: CDR1 SGHTA, CDR2 FQGNSA.

This clonotype has a count of ten or more. The chain links TRBV18 to TRBJ2-5, with TRBD1 matching over 8 bases. The CDR3 totals 16 residues. Germline assignment: CDR1 KGHSH and CDR2 LQKENI. V lost 3 bases to trimming and J lost 0 bases; unmatched junction nucleotides: 6. As DNA, the CDR3 is TGTGCCAGCTCACCTCAGGCAGGGGGCTACCAAGAGACCCAGTACTTC. Its protein product is CASSPQAGGYQETQYF.

This chain uses TRBV3-1 with TRBJ1-6; 7 bases align to TRBD1. The CDR3 totals 16 residues. J lost 4 bases, V lost 4 bases, and 7 bases had no gene match. CDR1 and CDR2 (germline): LGHDT, YNNKEL (reference sequence). In DNA, the CDR3 is TGTGCCAGCAGCCCTATTGGGACAGCATATAATTCACCCCTCCACTTT. Its translation: CASSPIGTAYNSPLHF.

This clonotype was counted at least ten times. The chain joins TRBV12-3 or TRBV12-4 to TRBJ2-3; 7 positions agree with TRBD2. V lost 6 bases to trimming and J lost 4 bases; unmatched junction nucleotides: 10. CDR3 length equals 15 residues. The CDR3 sequence is CASSPGLDVSDTQYF. The CDR3, as DNA: TGTGCCAGCAGCCCCGGACTAGACGTGTCAGATACGCAGTATTTT.

The chain joins TRBV28 to TRBJ2-1, with TRBD2 matching over 7 bases. The CDR3 covers 15 residues. CDR1 is MDHEN and CDR2 is SYDVKM in the germline V gene. The trim removed 2 bases at V and 6 bases at J, leaving 7 bases unmatched. The CDR3 DNA reads as TGTGCCAGCAGTTTAGCGGGAGTGGTTTCCAATGAGCAGTTCTTC. Protein sequence: CASSLAGVVSNEQFF.

The chain couples TRBV10-3 to TRBJ2-1; 14 positions agree with TRBD2. Germline lookup yields CDR1 ENHRY and CDR2 SYGVKD. V was pared by 11 bases and J by 6 bases, with 6 bases of the junction left unmatched. There are 14 residues in the CDR3. CDR3 DNA sequence: TGTGCCGTCCGACTAGCGGGGGGGATCAATGAGCAGTTCTTC. Its protein product is CAVRLAGGINEQFF.